This is a list of T cell receptor beta chains from one sample in a study of T cells in Graves' hyperthyroidism and ophthalmopathy. TCRdb processed the multiplex PCR reads anew with MiXCR; each CDR3 protein has one entry. The sample consists of about 720,000 distinct CDR3 sequences, around 20% of them appearing once. The specimen was blood. Receptors were obtained from a woman in her 50s with Graves' hyperthyroidism that later progressed to Graves' ophthalmopathy. Both conserved end residues are trimmed from each CDR3. D genes are given only for firm matches.

v_gene: TRBV2
d_gene: .
CDR3aa: ASSPGRSGNTIY

v_gene: TRBV6-5
d_gene: .
CDR3aa: ASGPWNTGELF

v_gene: TRBV2
d_gene: .
CDR3aa: ASSDRVADTQY

v_gene: TRBV6-5
d_gene: .
CDR3aa: ASSYTRLEAF

v_gene: TRBV30
d_gene: TRBD1
CDR3aa: AWRAGTGVHEQF

v_gene: TRBV5-6
d_gene: TRBD2
CDR3aa: ASSLKGLGQETQY

v_gene: TRBV6-1
d_gene: TRBD1
CDR3aa: ASSEWDRVSDQPQH

v_gene: TRBV3-1
d_gene: TRBD1
CDR3aa: ASSQTPGQPWDEQF

v_gene: TRBV2
d_gene: .
CDR3aa: ASSERAEETQY

v_gene: TRBV18
d_gene: .
CDR3aa: ASSHPRNTEQY

v_gene: TRBV7-8
d_gene: .
CDR3aa: ASSPPTVRSYEQY

v_gene: TRBV12-3/TRBV12-4
d_gene: .
CDR3aa: ASSRPTGKDGNQPQH

v_gene: TRBV5-1
d_gene: .
CDR3aa: ASSLAQRSTGELF

v_gene: TRBV3-1
d_gene: .
CDR3aa: ASGRSYNSPLH

v_gene: TRBV29-1
d_gene: .
CDR3aa: SVPRGGGGYGYT

v_gene: TRBV12-3/TRBV12-4
d_gene: .
CDR3aa: ASSLGQDQPQH

v_gene: TRBV6-1
d_gene: .
CDR3aa: ASSYAGAPTDTQY

v_gene: TRBV9
d_gene: .
CDR3aa: ASSGALGTTGGYT

v_gene: TRBV6-1
d_gene: .
CDR3aa: ASSDQAAGIQPQH

v_gene: TRBV6-5
d_gene: .
CDR3aa: ASSYSKRVGLRSSYEQY

v_gene: TRBV20-1
d_gene: .
CDR3aa: SVATGEQY

v_gene: TRBV12-3/TRBV12-4
d_gene: TRBD1
CDR3aa: ASSFGAGGWGVQPQH